This is a list of T cell receptor beta chains from one sample in a study of early T cells in non-severe SARS-CoV-2 infection. TCRdb processed the 5' RACE reads anew with MiXCR; each CDR3 protein has one entry. This table has 55,000 to 65,000 distinct CDR3 sequences, over 12% appearing once. This specimen was whole blood, taken at baseline. The receptors derive from an adult who was a healthcare worker with PCR-confirmed SARS-CoV-2 infection or an uninfected control (not recorded which). The CDR3 runs from the conserved cysteine through the conserved F or W. A D gene is named only where the DNA matches it firmly. Rows give clone size only sometimes, using once, few, many, or a class for an expanded clone.

size	D	V	J	CDR3	DNA
once	TRBD2	TRBV10-3	TRBJ2-7	CAISKIAGGRYEQYF	TGTGCCATCAGCAAGATCGCGGGGGGCCGGTACGAGCAGTACTTC
NA	NA	TRBV11-2	TRBJ2-1	CASSLAGSSYNEQFF	TGTGCCAGCAGCTTAGCGGGGAGCTCCTACAATGAGCAGTTCTTC
few	NA	TRBV29-1	TRBJ2-7	CSVGLVTGYEQYF	TGCAGCGTTGGACTAGTGACAGGGTACGAGCAGTACTTC
few	NA	TRBV6-1	TRBJ2-2	CASSEEETGELFF	TGTGCCAGCAGTGAAGAGGAAACGGGGGAGCTGTTTTTT
NA	NA	TRBV5-1	TRBJ2-3	CASSSWDTATDTQYF	TGCGCCAGCAGCTCGTGGGACACCGCCACAGATACGCAGTATTTT
few	NA	TRBV10-3	TRBJ2-2	CAISAPGANGELFF	TGTGCCATCAGTGCCCCAGGGGCTAACGGGGAGCTGTTTTTT
NA	TRBD2	TRBV7-8	TRBJ2-1	CASSPRLARPNEQFF	TGTGCCAGCAGCCCCCGACTAGCGAGGCCCAATGAGCAGTTCTTC
NA	NA	TRBV7-6	TRBJ2-2	CASSLSLPSGNTGELFF	TGTGCCAGCAGCTTATCCCTCCCAAGCGGCAACACCGGGGAGCTGTTTTTT
NA	NA	TRBV10-2	TRBJ2-2	CASSETGGHTGELFF	TGCGCCAGCAGTGAGACCGGGGGCCACACCGGGGAGCTGTTTTTT
NA	TRBD1	TRBV27	TRBJ2-3	CASSSDRVLDTQYF	TGTGCCAGCAGTTCGGACAGGGTATTAGATACGCAGTATTTT
few	NA	TRBV7-9	TRBJ1-4	CASSSGTTAATNEKLFF	TGTGCCAGCAGCTCAGGGACGACCGCTGCAACTAATGAAAAACTGTTTTTT